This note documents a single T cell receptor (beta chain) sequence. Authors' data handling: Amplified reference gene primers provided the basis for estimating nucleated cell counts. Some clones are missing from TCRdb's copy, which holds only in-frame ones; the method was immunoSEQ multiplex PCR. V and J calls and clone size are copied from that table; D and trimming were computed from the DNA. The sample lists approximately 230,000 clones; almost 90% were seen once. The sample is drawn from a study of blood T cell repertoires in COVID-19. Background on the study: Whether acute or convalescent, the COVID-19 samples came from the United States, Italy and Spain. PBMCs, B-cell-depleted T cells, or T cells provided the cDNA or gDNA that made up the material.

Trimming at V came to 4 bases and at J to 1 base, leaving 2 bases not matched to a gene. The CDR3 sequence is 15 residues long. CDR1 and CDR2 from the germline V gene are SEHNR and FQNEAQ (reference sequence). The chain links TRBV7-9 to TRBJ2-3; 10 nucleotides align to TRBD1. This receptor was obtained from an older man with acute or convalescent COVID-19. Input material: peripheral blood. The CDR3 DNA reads TGTGCCAGCAGCTCGACAGGGGGCGGCACAGATACGCAGTATTTT. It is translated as CASSSTGGGTDTQYF.